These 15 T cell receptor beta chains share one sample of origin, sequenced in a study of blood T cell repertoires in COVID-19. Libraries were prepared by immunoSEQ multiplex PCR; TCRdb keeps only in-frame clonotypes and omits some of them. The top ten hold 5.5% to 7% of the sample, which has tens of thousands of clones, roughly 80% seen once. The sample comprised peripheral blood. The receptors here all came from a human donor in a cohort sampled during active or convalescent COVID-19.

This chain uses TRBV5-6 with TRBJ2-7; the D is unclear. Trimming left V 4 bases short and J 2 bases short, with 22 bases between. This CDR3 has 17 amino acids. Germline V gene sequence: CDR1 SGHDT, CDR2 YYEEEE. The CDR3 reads CASSTKQTLQEPYEQYF. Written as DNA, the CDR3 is TGTGCCAGCAGCACCAAACAGACCCTACAAGAGCCCTACGAGCAGTACTTC.

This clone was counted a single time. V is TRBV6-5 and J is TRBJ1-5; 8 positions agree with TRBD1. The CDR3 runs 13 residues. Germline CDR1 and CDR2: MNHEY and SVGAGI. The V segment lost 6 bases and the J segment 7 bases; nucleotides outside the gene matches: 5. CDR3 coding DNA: TGTGCCAGCAGCCTGACAGGGGCCCAGCCCCAGCATTTT. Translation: CASSLTGAQPQHF.

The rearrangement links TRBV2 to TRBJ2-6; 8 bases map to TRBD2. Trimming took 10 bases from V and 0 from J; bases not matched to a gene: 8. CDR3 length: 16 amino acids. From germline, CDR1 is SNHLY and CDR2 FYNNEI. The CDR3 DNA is TGTGCCACTAGCCGGGCGGGGGGCTCTGGGGCCAACGTCCTGACTTTC. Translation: CATSRAGGSGANVLTF.

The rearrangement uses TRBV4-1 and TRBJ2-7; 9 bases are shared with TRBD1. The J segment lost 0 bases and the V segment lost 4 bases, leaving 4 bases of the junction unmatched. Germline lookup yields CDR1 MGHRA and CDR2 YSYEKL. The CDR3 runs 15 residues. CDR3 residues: CASSRGQGLSYEQYF. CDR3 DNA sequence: TGCGCCAGCAGCCGTGGACAGGGGCTCTCCTACGAGCAGTACTTC.

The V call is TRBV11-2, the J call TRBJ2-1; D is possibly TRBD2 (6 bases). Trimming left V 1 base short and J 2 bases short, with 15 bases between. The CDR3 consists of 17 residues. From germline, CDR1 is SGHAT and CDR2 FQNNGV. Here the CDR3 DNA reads TGTGCCAGCAGCTTAGGTCCGGGACTCGCGCCCTACAATGAGCAGTTCTTC. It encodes CASSLGPGLAPYNEQFF. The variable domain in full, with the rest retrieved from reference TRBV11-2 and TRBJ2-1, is EAGVAQSPRYKIIEKRQSVAFWCNPISGHATLYWYQQILGQGPKLLIQFQNNGVVDDSQLPKDRFSAERLKGVDSTLKIQPAKLEDSAVYLCASSLGPGLAPYNEQFFGPGTRLTVL.

CDR3 nucleotides: TGCGCCAGCAGCCAAGATCGGACAGGGCGCTTCTACGAGCAGTACTTC. Encoded protein: CASSQDRTGRFYEQYF. V is TRBV4-1 and J is TRBJ2-7; 8 bases agree with TRBD1. Germline trimming cut 0 bases from V and 3 bases from J; bases unmatched to any gene: 7. CDR3 length: 16 residues. CDR1 is MGHRA and CDR2 is YSYEKL in the germline V gene.

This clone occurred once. This CDR3 reads CASSLRGQEGPDTQYF. The CDR3 DNA reads TGTGCCAGCAGCCTCCGGGGACAGGAGGGTCCAGATACGCAGTATTTT. The rearrangement joins TRBV9 to TRBJ2-3; 8 bases match TRBD1. Trimming cost V 4 bases and J 4 bases; bases outside gene matches: 11. The CDR3 runs 16 residues. Germline V gene lookup returns CDR1 SGDLS and CDR2 YYNGEE.

For the CDR3, the DNA is TGTGCCAGCAGTTACCTTACAGGGATCAACACTGAAGCTTTCTTT. Its protein is CASSYLTGINTEAFF. The rearrangement links TRBV6-5 to TRBJ1-1; TRBD1 is a possible D gene (6 bases). V was pared by 2 bases and J by 2 bases, with 12 bases between. This CDR3 spans 15 amino acids. Germline values: CDR1 MNHEY, CDR2 SVGAGI.

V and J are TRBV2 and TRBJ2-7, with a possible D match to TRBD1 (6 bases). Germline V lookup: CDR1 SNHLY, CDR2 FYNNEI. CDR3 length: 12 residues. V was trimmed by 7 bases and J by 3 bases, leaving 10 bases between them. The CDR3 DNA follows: TGTGCCAGCAAGGGGACACTCTACGAGCAGTACTTC. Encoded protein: CASKGTLYEQYF.

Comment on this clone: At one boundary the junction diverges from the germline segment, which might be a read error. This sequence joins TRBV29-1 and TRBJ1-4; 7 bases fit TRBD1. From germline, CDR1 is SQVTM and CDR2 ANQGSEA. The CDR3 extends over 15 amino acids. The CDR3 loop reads CSVGHWRGRAYFTIF. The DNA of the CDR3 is TGCAGCGTTGGTCATTGGAGGGGGCGAGCTTACTTCACGATTTTT. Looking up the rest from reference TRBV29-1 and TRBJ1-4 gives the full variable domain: SAVISQKPSRDICQRGTSLTIQCQVDSQVTMMFWYRQQPGQSLTLIATANQGSEATYESGFVIDKFPISRPNLTFSTLTVSNMSPEDSSIYLCSVGHWRGRAYFTIFGSGTQLSVL.

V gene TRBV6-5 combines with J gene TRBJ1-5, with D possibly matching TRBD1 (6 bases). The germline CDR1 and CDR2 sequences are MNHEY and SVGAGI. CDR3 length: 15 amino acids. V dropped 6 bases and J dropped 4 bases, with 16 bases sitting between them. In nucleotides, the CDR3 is TGTGCCAGCAGCTCGACAGGAAGGGCGAATCAGCCCCAGCATTTT. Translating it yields CASSSTGRANQPQHF.

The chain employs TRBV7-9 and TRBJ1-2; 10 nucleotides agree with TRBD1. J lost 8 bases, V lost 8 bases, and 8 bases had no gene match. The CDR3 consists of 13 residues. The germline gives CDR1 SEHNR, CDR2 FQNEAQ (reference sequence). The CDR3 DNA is TGTGCCAGCCAGGGACAGGGGCCGGAAGGCTACACCTTC. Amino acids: CASQGQGPEGYTF.

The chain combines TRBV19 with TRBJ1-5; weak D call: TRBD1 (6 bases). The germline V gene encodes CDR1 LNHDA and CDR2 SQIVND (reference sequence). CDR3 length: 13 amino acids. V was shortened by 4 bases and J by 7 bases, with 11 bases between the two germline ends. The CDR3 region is CASSRGRRQPQHF. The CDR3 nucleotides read TGTGCCAGTAGTAGGGGGCGTCGCCAGCCCCAGCATTTT.

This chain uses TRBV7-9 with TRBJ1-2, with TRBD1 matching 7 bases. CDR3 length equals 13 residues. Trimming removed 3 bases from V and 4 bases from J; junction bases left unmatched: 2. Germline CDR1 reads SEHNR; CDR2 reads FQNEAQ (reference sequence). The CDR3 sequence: CASSFEGAYGYTF. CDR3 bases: TGTGCCAGCAGCTTCGAGGGGGCCTATGGCTACACCTTC.

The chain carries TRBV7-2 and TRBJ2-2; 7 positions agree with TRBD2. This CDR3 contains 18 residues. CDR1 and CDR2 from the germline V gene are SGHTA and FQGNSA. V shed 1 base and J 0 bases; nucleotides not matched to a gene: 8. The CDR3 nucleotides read TGTGCCAGCAGCTTAGTCGCTAGCGGTCCTTCGAACACCGGGGAGCTGTTTTTT. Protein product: CASSLVASGPSNTGELFF.